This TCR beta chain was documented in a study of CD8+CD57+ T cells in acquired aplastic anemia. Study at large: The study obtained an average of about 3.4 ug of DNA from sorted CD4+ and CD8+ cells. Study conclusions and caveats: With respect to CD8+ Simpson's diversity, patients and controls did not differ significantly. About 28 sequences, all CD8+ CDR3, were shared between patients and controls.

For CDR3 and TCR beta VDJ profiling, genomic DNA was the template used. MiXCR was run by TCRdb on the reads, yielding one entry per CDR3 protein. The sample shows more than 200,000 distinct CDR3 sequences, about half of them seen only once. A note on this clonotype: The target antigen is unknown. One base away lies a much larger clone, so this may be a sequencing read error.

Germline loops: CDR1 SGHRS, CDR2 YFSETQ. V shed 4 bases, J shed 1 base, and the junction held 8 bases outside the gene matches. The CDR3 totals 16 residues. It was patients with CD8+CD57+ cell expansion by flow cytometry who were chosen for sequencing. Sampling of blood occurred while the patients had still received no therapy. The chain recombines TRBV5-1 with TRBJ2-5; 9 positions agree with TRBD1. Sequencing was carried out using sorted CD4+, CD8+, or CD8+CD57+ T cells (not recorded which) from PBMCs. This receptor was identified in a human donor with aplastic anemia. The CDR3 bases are TGCGCCAGCAGCCCCGGGACAGGGAGCATCCAAGAGACCCAGTACTTC. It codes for CASSPGTGSIQETQYF.